The T cell receptor (beta chain) described here comes from a study of blood T cell repertoires in COVID-19. Study-level background: Samples of COVID-19 (acute and convalescent) were obtained from the United States, Italy and Spain. From T cells, B-cell-depleted T cells, or PBMCs came the material, which was cDNA or gDNA.

The table came from immunoSEQ multiplex PCR; TCRdb's copy has only in-frame clones and leaves some out. The table has 250,000 or so clones, 80% to 90% seen once. Researchers sorted participants into cohorts using their self-reported clinical history. Recovery among Cohort 3 donors was established by two negative PCRs, clearance, or symptom resolution. V lost 4 bases and J lost 5, with 5 bases in between. This CDR3 spans 11 amino acids. Germline V gives CDR1 KGHSH, CDR2 LQKENI. Sequenced material: PBMCs or T cells enriched from blood (not recorded which). V and J are TRBV18 and TRBJ2-5, with no clear D. This TCR came from a woman between 50 and 59 years old who had recovered from COVID-19. In DNA, the CDR3 is TGTGCCAGCTCACAGAGGGAGACCCAGTACTTC. This gives the protein CASSQRETQYF.